This T cell receptor beta chain comes out of a study of T cell changes during pregnancy in multiple sclerosis. The germline CDR1 and CDR2 sequences are GTSNPN and SVGIG (reference sequence). The CDR3 spans 11 residues. V lost 4 bases and J lost 6, with 8 bases in between. Here immunoSEQ multiplex PCR was the method, and the copy in TCRdb shows in-frame clones only, minus some. The sample consists of about 100,000 clones, 90% to 95% of them appearing once. Here the sequenced sample was peripheral blood, taken in the second trimester of pregnancy. The receptor was derived from a female donor with multiple sclerosis, enrolled in a pregnancy study. This chain uses TRBV30 with TRBJ2-3; D uncertain. This chain's CDR3 is CAWNNPDTQYF. In DNA form, the CDR3 reads TGTGCCTGGAACAATCCCGATACGCAGTATTTT.